The 12 T cell receptor beta chains presented below share a single source sample, sequenced in a study of neoadjuvant nivolumab and ipilimumab in lung cancer. TCRdb keeps only in-frame clones here, not all; method: immunoSEQ multiplex PCR. Among about 1,900 clones, over 70% were seen once, and the ten largest hold 3.5% to 5.5%. The sample consisted of tumor tissue, taken before neoadjuvant nivolumab, alone or with ipilimumab. All receptors derive from an adult with non-small cell lung cancer.

The chain has TRBV9 and TRBJ1-2, with 7 nucleotides matching TRBD1. The CDR3 runs 14 residues. The trim removed 0 bases at V and 5 bases at J, leaving 4 bases unmatched. Germline V gene data show CDR1 as SGDLS and CDR2 as YYNGEE. CDR3 nucleotides: TGTGCCAGCAGCGTAGCACAGGGGTTTTATGGCTACACCTTC. Its protein product is CASSVAQGFYGYTF.

V usage is TRBV6-6 and J usage is TRBJ2-1; D gene uncertain. V dropped 3 bases and J dropped 8 bases, with 14 bases sitting between them. The CDR3 extends over 14 amino acids. CDR1 MNHNY and CDR2 SVGAGI come from the germline V gene (reference sequence). CDR3 in amino acids: CASSYDGPLDEQFF. As DNA, the CDR3 is TGTGCCAGCAGTTATGACGGGCCCCTGGATGAGCAGTTCTTC.

This CDR3 reads CASSGRTSGSGTQYF. In DNA form, the CDR3 reads TGTGCCAGCAGCGGGCGGACTAGCGGGAGCGGTACGCAGTATTTT. J is TRBJ2-3 and V is TRBV11-3, with 13 bases identical to TRBD2. This CDR3 spans 15 amino acids. Germline CDR1 reads SGHNT; CDR2 reads YENEEA. V shed 5 bases and J 8 bases; nucleotides not matched to a gene: 7.

The J gene is TRBJ1-2, the V gene TRBV6-5; D may be TRBD1 (5 bases). Looked up from germline, CDR1 is MNHEY and CDR2 is SVGAGI. Trimming removed 2 bases at V and 2 bases at J, with 12 bases between. The CDR3 covers 15 residues. The CDR3 nucleotides are TGTGCCAGCAGTTACACCCTGACAGAGAACTATGGCTACACCTTC. It encodes CASSYTLTENYGYTF.

The chain is built from TRBV30 and TRBJ2-7; a weak D match, TRBD1 (6 bases). CDR1 is GTSNPN and CDR2 is SVGIG in the germline V gene (reference sequence). The length of the CDR3 is 12 residues. Trimming cost V 2 bases and J 4 bases, with 9 bases left between them. CDR3: CAWSLQGYEQYF. The CDR3 region has the DNA TGTGCCTGGAGTTTGCAGGGGTACGAGCAGTACTTC.

CDR3 sequence reads: CASSSWTGAFYGYTF. In nucleotides, the CDR3 is TGTGCCAGCAGTTCCTGGACAGGGGCCTTCTATGGCTACACCTTC. The gene calls are TRBV28 and TRBJ1-2; 9 positions match TRBD1. There are 15 residues in the CDR3. CDR1 MDHEN and CDR2 SYDVKM come from the germline V gene. With V trimmed by 4 bases and J by 4 bases, 7 bases remained unmatched.

This chain links TRBV13 with TRBJ2-1, with TRBD2 identical over 7 bases. Germline V gene sequence: CDR1 PRHDT, CDR2 FYEKMQ (reference sequence). CDR3 length equals 16 residues. V was pared by 4 bases and J by 4 bases, with 10 bases of the junction left unmatched. The CDR3 region has the DNA TGTGCCAGCAGCTCAAAGCGCAGGGAGGGGTACAATGAGCAGTTCTTC. As protein: CASSSKRREGYNEQFF.

The chain has TRBV9 and TRBJ2-2, with D possibly TRBD1 on 6 matching bases. The length of the CDR3 is 14 residues. Trimming removed 1 base at V and 6 bases at J, with 10 bases between. The germline V gene encodes CDR1 SGDLS and CDR2 YYNGEE. This chain's CDR3 is CASSVQGSPGELFF. The CDR3 region has the DNA TGTGCCAGCAGCGTACAGGGGTCCCCCGGGGAGCTGTTTTTT. The entire variable domain, with the rest obtained from reference TRBV9 and TRBJ2-2, is as follows: DSGVTQTPKHLITATGQRVTLRCSPRSGDLSVYWYQQSLDQGLQFLIQYYNGEERAKGNILERFSAQQFPDLHSELNLSSLELGDSALYFCASSVQGSPGELFFGEGSRLTVL.

The V gene is TRBV19, the J gene TRBJ2-1; TRBD2 matches 10 bases. Per germline, CDR1 LNHDA and CDR2 SQIVND (reference sequence). V lost 5 bases to trimming and J lost 0 bases; unmatched junction nucleotides: 7. CDR3 length: 17 amino acids. The CDR3 coding sequence is TGTGCCAGTAGTGCCTCAAGACTAGCGGGCTCCTACAATGAGCAGTTCTTC. This codes for CASSASRLAGSYNEQFF.

This chain links TRBV4-2 with TRBJ2-3, with no clear D. Germline-derived CDR1 and CDR2 are LGHNA and YNFKEQ. V was shortened by 2 bases and J by 0 bases, with 12 bases between the two germline ends. The CDR3 loop spans 16 amino acids. Here the CDR3 DNA reads TGTGCCAGCAGCCAATCAGTAGGAGATAGCACAGATACGCAGTATTTT. Translating it yields CASSQSVGDSTDTQYF.

There are a few counts of this clone. This chain connects TRBV6-6 to TRBJ1-5; tentative D call: TRBD1 (6 bases). The CDR3 extends over 15 amino acids. Looked up from germline, CDR1 is MNHNY and CDR2 is SVGAGI (reference sequence). Trimming took off 7 bases at V and 5 bases at J, with 18 bases between the two ends. CDR3 loop: CASTPVDSGYQPQHF. The CDR3 DNA reads as TGTGCCAGCACCCCAGTGGACAGCGGGTATCAGCCCCAGCATTTT.

CDR3 in amino acids: CASYTLHPQSRANVLTF. The CDR3 nucleotides are TGTGCCAGCTATACGCTTCATCCACAAAGTCGGGCCAACGTCCTGACTTTC. This chain connects TRBV5-5 to TRBJ2-6; D is ambiguous. CDR3 length equals 17 residues. Trimming took 7 bases from V and 5 from J, leaving 22 bases between them. Looked up from germline, CDR1 is SGHKS and CDR2 is YYEKEE (reference sequence).